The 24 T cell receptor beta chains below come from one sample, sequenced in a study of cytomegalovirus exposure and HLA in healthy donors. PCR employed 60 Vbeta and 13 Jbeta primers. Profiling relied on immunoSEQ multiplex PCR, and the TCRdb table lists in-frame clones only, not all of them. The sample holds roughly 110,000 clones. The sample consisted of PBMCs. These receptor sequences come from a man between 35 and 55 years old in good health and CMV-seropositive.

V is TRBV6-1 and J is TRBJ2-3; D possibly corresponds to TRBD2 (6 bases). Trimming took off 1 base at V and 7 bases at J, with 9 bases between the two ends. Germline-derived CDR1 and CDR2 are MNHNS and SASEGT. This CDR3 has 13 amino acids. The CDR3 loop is CASSEGRGHTQYF. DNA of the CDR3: TGTGCCAGCAGTGAAGGGCGGGGCCATACGCAGTATTTT.

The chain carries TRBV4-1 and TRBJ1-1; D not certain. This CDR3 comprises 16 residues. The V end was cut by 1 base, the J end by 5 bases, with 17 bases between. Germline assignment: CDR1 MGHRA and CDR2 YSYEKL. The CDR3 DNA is TGCGCCAGCAGCCAAGGACCATTGGGAGAGGTGACTGAAGCTTTCTTT. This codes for CASSQGPLGEVTEAFF.

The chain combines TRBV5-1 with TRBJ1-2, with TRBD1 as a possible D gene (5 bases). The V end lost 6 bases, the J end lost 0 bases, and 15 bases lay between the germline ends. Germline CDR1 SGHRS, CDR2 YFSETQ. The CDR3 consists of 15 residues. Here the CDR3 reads CASTITGDPNYGYTF. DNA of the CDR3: TGCGCCAGCACCATTACAGGCGATCCTAACTATGGCTACACCTTC.

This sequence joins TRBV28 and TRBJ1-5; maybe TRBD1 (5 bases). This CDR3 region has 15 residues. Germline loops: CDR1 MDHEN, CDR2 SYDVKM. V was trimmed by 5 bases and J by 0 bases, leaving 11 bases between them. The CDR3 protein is CASSQYRNSNQPQHF. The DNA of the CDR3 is TGTGCCAGCAGTCAGTACAGGAATAGCAATCAGCCCCAGCATTTT.

The CDR3 loop is CASSRAPGHEQFF. The CDR3 region has the DNA TGCGCCAGCAGCCGAGCTCCAGGCCATGAGCAGTTCTTC. The J gene is TRBJ2-1, the V gene TRBV4-1; unclear D gene. Trimming left V 4 bases short and J 8 bases short, with 12 bases between. Germline CDR1 is MGHRA and CDR2 is YSYEKL. This CDR3 has 13 residues.

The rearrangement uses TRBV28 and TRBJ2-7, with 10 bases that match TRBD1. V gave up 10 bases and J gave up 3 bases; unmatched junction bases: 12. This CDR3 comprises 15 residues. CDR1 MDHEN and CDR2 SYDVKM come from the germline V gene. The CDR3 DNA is TGTGCCACCCAGAGTTCGGGACAGGGGTTCTACGAGCAGTACTTC. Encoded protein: CATQSSGQGFYEQYF.

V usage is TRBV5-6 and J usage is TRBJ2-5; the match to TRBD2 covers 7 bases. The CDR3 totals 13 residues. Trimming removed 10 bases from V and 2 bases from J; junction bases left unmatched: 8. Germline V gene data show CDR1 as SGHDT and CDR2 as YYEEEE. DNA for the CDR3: TGTGCCGGGGGGAGGGCAGATCAAGAGACCCAGTACTTC. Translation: CAGGRADQETQYF. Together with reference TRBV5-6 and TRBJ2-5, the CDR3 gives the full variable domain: DAGVTQSPTHLIKTRGQQVTLRCSPKSGHDTVSWYQQALGQGPQFIFQYYEEEERQRGNFPDRFSGHQFPNYSSELNVNALLLGDSALYLCAGGRADQETQYFGPGTRLLVL.

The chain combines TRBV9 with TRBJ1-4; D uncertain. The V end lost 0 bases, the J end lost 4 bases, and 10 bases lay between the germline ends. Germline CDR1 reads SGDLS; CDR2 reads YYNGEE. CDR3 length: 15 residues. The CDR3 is CASSVDEGINEKLFF. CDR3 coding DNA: TGTGCCAGCAGCGTAGACGAGGGCATTAATGAAAAACTGTTTTTT.

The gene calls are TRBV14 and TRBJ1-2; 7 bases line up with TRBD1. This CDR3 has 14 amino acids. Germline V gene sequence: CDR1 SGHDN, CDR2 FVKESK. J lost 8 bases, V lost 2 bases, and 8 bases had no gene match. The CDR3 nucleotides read TGTGCCAGCAGCCAATTGGGACAGCTAGGGGGCTACACCTTC. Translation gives CASSQLGQLGGYTF.

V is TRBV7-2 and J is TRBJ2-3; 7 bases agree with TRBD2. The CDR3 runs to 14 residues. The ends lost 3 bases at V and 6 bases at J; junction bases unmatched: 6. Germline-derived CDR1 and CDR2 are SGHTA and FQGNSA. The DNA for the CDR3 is TGTGCCAGCAGCTTTTGGGACTATCGGGATACGCAGTATTTT. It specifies CASSFWDYRDTQYF.

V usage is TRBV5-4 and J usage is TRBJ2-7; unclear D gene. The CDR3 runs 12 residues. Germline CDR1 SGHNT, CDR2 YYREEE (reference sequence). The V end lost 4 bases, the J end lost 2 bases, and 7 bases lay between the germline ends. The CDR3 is CASSVLTYEQYF. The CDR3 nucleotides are TGTGCCAGCAGCGTATTAACCTACGAGCAGTACTTC.

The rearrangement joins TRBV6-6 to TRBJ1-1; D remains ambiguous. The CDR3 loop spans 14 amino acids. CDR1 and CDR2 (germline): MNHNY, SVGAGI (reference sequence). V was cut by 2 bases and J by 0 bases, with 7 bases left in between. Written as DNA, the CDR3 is TGTGCCAGCAGTTACGTAGTATTGAACACTGAAGCTTTCTTT. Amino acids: CASSYVVLNTEAFF.

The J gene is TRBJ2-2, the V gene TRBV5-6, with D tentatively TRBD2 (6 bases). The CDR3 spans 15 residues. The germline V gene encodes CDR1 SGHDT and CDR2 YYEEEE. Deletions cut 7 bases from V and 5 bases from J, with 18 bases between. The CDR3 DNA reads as TGTGCCAGCGGGGGGACTCGTGGGGGGACCGGGGAGCTGTTTTTT. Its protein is CASGGTRGGTGELFF.

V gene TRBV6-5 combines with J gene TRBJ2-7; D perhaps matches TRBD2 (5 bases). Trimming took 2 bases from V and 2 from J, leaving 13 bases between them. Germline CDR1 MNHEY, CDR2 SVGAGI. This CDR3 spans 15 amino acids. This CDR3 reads CASSYALSGPYEQYF. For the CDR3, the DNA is TGTGCCAGCAGTTACGCTCTGAGCGGACCCTACGAGCAGTACTTC.

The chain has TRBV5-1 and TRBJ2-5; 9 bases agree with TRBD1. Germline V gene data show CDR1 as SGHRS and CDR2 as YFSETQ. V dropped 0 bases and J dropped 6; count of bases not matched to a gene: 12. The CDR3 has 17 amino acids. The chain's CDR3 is CASSLASPGQGLKTQYF. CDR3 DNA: TGCGCCAGCAGCTTGGCATCCCCTGGACAGGGGCTGAAGACCCAGTACTTC.

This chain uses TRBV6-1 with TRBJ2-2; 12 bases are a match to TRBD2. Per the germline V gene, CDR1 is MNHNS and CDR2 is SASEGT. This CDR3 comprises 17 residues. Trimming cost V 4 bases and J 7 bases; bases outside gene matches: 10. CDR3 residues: CASSADRLAGVVGELFF. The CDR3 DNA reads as TGTGCCAGCAGTGCTGATAGACTAGCGGGAGTGGTCGGGGAGCTGTTTTTT.

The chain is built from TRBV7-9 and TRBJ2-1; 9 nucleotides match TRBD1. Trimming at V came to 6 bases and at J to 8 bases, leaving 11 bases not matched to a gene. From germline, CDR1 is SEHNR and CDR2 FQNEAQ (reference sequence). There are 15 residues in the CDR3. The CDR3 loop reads CASSPTTGGSDEQFF. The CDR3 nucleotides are TGTGCCAGCAGTCCGACGACAGGGGGTTCGGATGAGCAGTTCTTC.

The CDR3 reads CATSRVTENTEAFF. CDR3 in DNA: TGTGCCACCAGCAGGGTGACAGAGAACACTGAAGCTTTCTTT. The rearrangement links TRBV15 to TRBJ1-1, with a possible D match to TRBD1 (5 bases). Germline V gene lookup returns CDR1 LNHNV and CDR2 YYDKDF (reference sequence). Between the trimmed V and J ends, which lost 3 bases and 1 base, there was a span of 9 bases. The CDR3 contains 14 residues.

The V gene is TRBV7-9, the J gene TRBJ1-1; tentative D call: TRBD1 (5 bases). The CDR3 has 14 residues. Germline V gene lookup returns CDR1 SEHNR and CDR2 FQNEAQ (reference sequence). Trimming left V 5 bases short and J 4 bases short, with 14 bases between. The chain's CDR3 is CASSPLGVGTEAFF. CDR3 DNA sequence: TGTGCCAGCAGCCCCTTAGGGGTTGGCACTGAAGCTTTCTTT.

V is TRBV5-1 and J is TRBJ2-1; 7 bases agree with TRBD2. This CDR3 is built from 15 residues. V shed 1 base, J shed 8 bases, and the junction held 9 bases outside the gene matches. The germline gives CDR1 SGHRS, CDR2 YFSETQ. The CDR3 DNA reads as TGCGCCAGCAGCTTGAGACTAGCCTCCCCGGATGAGCAGTTCTTC. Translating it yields CASSLRLASPDEQFF.

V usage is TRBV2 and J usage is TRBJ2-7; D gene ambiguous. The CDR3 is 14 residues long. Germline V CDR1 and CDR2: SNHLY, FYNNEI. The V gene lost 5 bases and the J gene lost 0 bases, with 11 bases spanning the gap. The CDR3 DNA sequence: TGTGCCAGCAGTTTAGACACAAACTCCTACGAGCAGTACTTC. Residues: CASSLDTNSYEQYF.

In nucleotides, the CDR3 is TGTGCCAGCAGTATACTAGGACAGAAAAACCAGCCCCAGCATTTT. Encoded protein: CASSILGQKNQPQHF. This rearrangement joins TRBV28 to TRBJ1-5, with D perhaps matching TRBD1 (6 bases). The CDR3 runs 15 residues. Deletions cut 5 bases from V and 7 bases from J, with 18 bases between. The germline V gene has CDR1 MDHEN and CDR2 SYDVKM.

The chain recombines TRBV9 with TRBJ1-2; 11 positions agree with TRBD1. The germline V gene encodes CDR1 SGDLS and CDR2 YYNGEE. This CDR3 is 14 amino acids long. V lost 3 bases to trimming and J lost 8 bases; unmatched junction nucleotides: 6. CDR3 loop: CASSASDRGLGYTF. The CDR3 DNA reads TGTGCCAGCAGCGCCTCGGACAGGGGGCTCGGCTACACCTTC.

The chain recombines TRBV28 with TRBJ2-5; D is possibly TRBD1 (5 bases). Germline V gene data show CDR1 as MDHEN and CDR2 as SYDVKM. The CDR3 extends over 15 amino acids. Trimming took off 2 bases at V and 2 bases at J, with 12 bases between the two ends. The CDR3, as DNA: TGTGCCAGCAGTTTAATGGGGCAGGTGCAAGAGACCCAGTACTTC. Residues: CASSLMGQVQETQYF.